Listed here are 7 T cell receptor beta chains from one sample, sequenced in a study of blood T cell repertoires in COVID-19. Measured with immunoSEQ multiplex PCR; TCRdb has only the in-frame clones, and not every one. The data hold about 28,000 clones, with approximately 85% observed a single time. Specimen: peripheral blood. These receptors were taken from a human donor in a cohort sampled during active COVID-19.

This clone has only one observation. This rearrangement joins TRBV4-2 to TRBJ1-1, with 8 positions matching TRBD1. CDR1 is LGHNA and CDR2 is YNFKEQ in the germline V gene. This CDR3 spans 14 amino acids. V lost 4 bases and J lost 3; bases outside the gene matches: 4. CDR3 residues: CASSPLTGDTEAFF. The CDR3 DNA reads TGTGCCAGCAGCCCATTGACAGGGGACACTGAAGCTTTCTTT.

The V and J genes are TRBV5-1 and TRBJ1-1; 7 bases map to TRBD1. CDR3 length: 13 amino acids. The J segment lost 5 bases and the V segment lost 2 bases, leaving 3 bases of the junction unmatched. Looked up from germline, CDR1 is SGHRS and CDR2 is YFSETQ. CDR3 sequence (DNA): TGCGCCAGCAGCTTTGAGGGGGCTACTGAAGCTTTCTTT. This sequence encodes CASSFEGATEAFF.

This chain joins TRBV4-3 and TRBJ2-7, with 7 bases matching TRBD1. The CDR3 has 15 residues. CDR1 LGHNA and CDR2 YSLEER come from the germline V gene. Trimming at V came to 4 bases and at J to 3 bases, leaving 9 bases not matched to a gene. The CDR3 sequence is CASSPQGVTGYEQYF. As DNA, the CDR3 is TGCGCCAGCAGCCCCCAGGGGGTCACCGGCTACGAGCAGTACTTC.

This chain uses TRBV6-5 with TRBJ1-5; weak D call: TRBD1 (5 bases). The germline V and J ends were trimmed by 8 bases and 9 bases, with 23 bases remaining between them. CDR1 is MNHEY, CDR2 SVGAGI, per germline. The CDR3 covers 15 residues. CDR3 protein: CASQRFGGGRTPQHF. The CDR3 bases are TGTGCCAGCCAACGATTTGGGGGGGGACGCACGCCCCAGCATTTT.

The genes are TRBV14 and TRBJ2-7; 8 nucleotides align to TRBD1. Germline CDR1 is SGHDN and CDR2 is FVKESK. CDR3 length: 15 amino acids. Trimming removed 1 base from V and 8 bases from J; junction bases left unmatched: 10. The CDR3 nucleotides are TGTGCCAGCAGCCAAGGTCAGGGGGCGCTTGTCCAGCAGTACTTC. It yields the protein CASSQGQGALVQQYF.

The genes are TRBV20-1 and TRBJ2-7; tentative D call: TRBD2 (6 bases). The CDR3 is 15 amino acids. The V end lost 3 bases, the J end lost 4 bases, and 19 bases lay between the germline ends. Germline lookup yields CDR1 DFQATT and CDR2 SNEGSKA (reference sequence). The CDR3 reads CSASKSEGPFYEQYF. CDR3 DNA: TGCAGTGCTAGTAAGTCGGAGGGCCCTTTTTACGAGCAGTACTTC.

Only a few counts were recorded for this clone. V is TRBV6-5 and J is TRBJ1-3; possible D gene TRBD1, 5 bases. This CDR3 has 15 residues. Germline V CDR1 and CDR2: MNHEY, SVGAGI. The V gene lost 6 bases and the J gene lost 0 bases, with 12 bases spanning the gap. In DNA form, the CDR3 reads TGTGCCAGCAGCCACGGGGGAAACTCTGGAAACACCATATATTTT. It translates to CASSHGGNSGNTIYF.